This T cell receptor (beta chain) was found in a study of technical replicates of blood from a handful of donors. This clone was picked up one time. Profiled with immunoSEQ multiplex PCR; TCRdb holds only in-frame clones, not every one. The sample consists of 53,000 or so clones, about 82% of them appearing once. The TCR comes from a human donor in good health. Some clones in this sample may be carry-over from other donors' samples. Material: PBMCs.

The CDR3 DNA follows: TGTGCCAGCAGCTTTGACTCCTACACCGGGGAGCTGTTTTTT. Translated: CASSFDSYTGELFF. This chain joins TRBV11-1 and TRBJ2-2; D unresolved. Germline V CDR1 and CDR2: SGHAT, FQDESV (reference sequence). CDR3 size: 14 residues. The V gene lost 3 bases and the J gene lost 3 bases, with 8 bases spanning the gap.